Listed below are T cell receptor beta chains from one sample, sequenced in a study of blood T cells in healthy people across ages. TCRdb recomputed calls from the 5' RACE reads with MiXCR, one row per CDR3 protein. This sample has under 750,000 distinct CDR3 sequences, with under 55% found just once. The specimen was blood. The receptors come from an elderly man in good health. The CDR3 runs from the conserved cysteine through the conserved F or W. D genes are given only for firm matches. The size entry is marked missing in some rows and otherwise reads once, few, many or a size class.

abundance | j_gene | v_gene | d_gene | CDR3aa | CDR3nt
many | TRBJ2-7 | TRBV6-6 | TRBD2 | CASSPSGVNEQYF | TGTGCCAGCAGCCCCAGCGGGGTAAACGAGCAGTACTTC
NA | TRBJ2-1 | TRBV18 | NA | CASSPVGGNEQFF | TGTGCCAGCTCACCCGTGGGGGGTAATGAGCAGTTCTTC
NA | TRBJ1-2 | TRBV10-3 | NA | CAIGLPEANYGYTF | TGTGCCATCGGGCTCCCAGAAGCTAACTATGGCTACACCTTC
NA | TRBJ1-1 | TRBV7-9 | NA | CASSPLRKTTEAFF | TGTGCCAGCAGCCCCCTCAGGAAGACCACTGAAGCTTTCTTT
NA | TRBJ2-7 | TRBV7-3 | NA | CASSSLPADSSYEQYF | TGTGCCAGCAGCTCTCTTCCGGCAGATAGCTCCTACGAGCAGTACTTC
NA | TRBJ2-6 | TRBV10-3 | TRBD1 | CAISDPTGELSFPSGANVLTF | TGTGCCATCAGTGATCCAACAGGGGAGTTGTCGTTTCCATCTGGGGCCAACGTCCTGACTTTC
many | TRBJ2-3 | TRBV6-5 | TRBD2 | CASSSTSGGRVSTDTQYF | TGTGCCAGCAGTTCCACTAGCGGGGGACGCGTGAGCACAGATACGCAGTATTTT
many | TRBJ2-5 | TRBV6-6 | TRBD2 | CASGETSGEETQYF | TGTGCCAGCGGGGAGACTAGCGGGGAAGAGACCCAGTACTTC
NA | TRBJ2-7 | TRBV20-1 | NA | CSAIQRPSGLSYEQYF | TGCAGTGCTATTCAGAGGCCCAGCGGCCTCTCCTACGAGCAGTACTTC
few | TRBJ2-6 | TRBV4-3 | NA | CASSPRDSYLSGANVLTF | TGCGCCAGCAGCCCGCGGGACTCATACCTCTCTGGGGCCAACGTCCTGACTTTC
NA | TRBJ2-1 | TRBV3-1 | TRBD2 | CASSPLAGAVHNEQFF | TGTGCCAGCAGCCCCCTCGCGGGAGCCGTCCACAATGAGCAGTTCTTC
NA | TRBJ2-5 | TRBV6-2/TRBV6-3 | NA | CASSGGGTGQETQYF | TGTGCCAGCAGTGGGGGAGGGACAGGCCAAGAGACCCAGTACTTC
few | TRBJ2-7 | TRBV4-3 | TRBD2 | CASSQEGLAGIYEQYF | TGCGCCAGCAGCCAAGAGGGACTAGCGGGAATTTACGAGCAGTACTTC
NA | TRBJ2-7 | TRBV7-9 | NA | CASSQESSSYEQYF | TGTGCCAGCAGTCAAGAGTCGAGCTCCTACGAGCAGTACTTC
NA | TRBJ2-7 | TRBV20-1 | NA | CSARGAGAYSYEQYF | TGCAGTGCTAGAGGGGCGGGGGCCTACTCCTACGAGCAGTACTTC
NA | TRBJ1-5 | TRBV27 | NA | CASSAMGGRRRQPQHF | TGTGCCAGCAGTGCGATGGGGGGCCGGCGGCGTCAGCCCCAGCATTTT
few | TRBJ1-2 | TRBV20-1 | NA | CSAIGGNYGYTF | TGCAGTGCGATCGGGGGAAACTATGGCTACACCTTC
once | TRBJ2-1 | TRBV5-1 | TRBD2 | CASSTPTSGEEQFF | TGCGCCAGCAGCACCCCGACTAGCGGAGAAGAGCAGTTCTTC
NA | TRBJ2-5 | TRBV7-2 | TRBD1 | CASSTRDRILQYF | TGTGCCAGCAGCACCCGGGACAGGATCCTTCAGTACTTC
few | TRBJ1-2 | TRBV4-1 | TRBD1 | CASSQDQGQVRGYTF | TGCGCCAGCAGCCAAGATCAGGGACAGGTGCGAGGCTACACCTTC
few | TRBJ1-2 | TRBV29-1 | TRBD1 | CSVRQGRYGYTF | TGCAGCGTTCGACAGGGTCGCTATGGCTACACCTTC
NA | TRBJ1-5 | TRBV29-1 | TRBD1 | CSVAPDRAKPQHF | TGCAGCGTGGCGCCCGACAGGGCAAAGCCCCAGCATTTT
NA | TRBJ2-3 | TRBV19 | NA | CAGSPRRDSDTQYF | TGTGCCGGTAGTCCCAGGCGGGACTCCGATACGCAGTATTTT
NA | TRBJ1-6 | TRBV4-3 | NA | CASSQEGGPSLHF | TGCGCCAGCAGCCAAGAGGGGGGGCCATCCCTCCACTTT